The clone carrying this T cell receptor (beta chain) has more than one count but fewer than ten. This sample was taken from a study of blood T cell repertoires in COVID-19. On the study more broadly: The origin of the acute and convalescent COVID-19 samples was the United States, Italy and Spain. T cells, B-cell-depleted T cells, or PBMCs supplied cDNA or gDNA.

In the original workflow: The authors estimated nucleated cell counts from reference gene primer amplification. Method: immunoSEQ multiplex PCR; TCRdb's copy keeps in-frame clones and lacks some. The D gene and trimming were derived from the DNA, and the V and J assignments and clone size from that table. The table shows tens of thousands of clones, with about 77% occurring only once. Trimming removed 5 bases at V and 4 bases at J, with 17 bases between. The germline gives CDR1 LNHDA, CDR2 SQIVND (reference sequence). The CDR3 is 16 residues long. The sequence was collected from a human donor in a cohort sampled during active COVID-19. The sequenced sample consisted of peripheral blood. This sequence joins TRBV19 and TRBJ2-2, with a tentative D call TRBD1 (6 bases). CDR3 sequence reads: CASSPPRTEGTGELFF. The DNA for the CDR3 is TGTGCCAGTAGTCCCCCGAGGACAGAAGGCACCGGGGAGCTGTTTTTT.